This TCR beta chain originates from a study of graft-versus-host responses after intestinal transplantation (dated by TCRdb to the early 2020s). With respect to the entire study: The transplants that recipients received were multivisceral, liver-intestinal, or isolated intestinal. Anti-thymocyte globulin induction was given to all recipients, followed by maintenance tacrolimus and steroids for approximately three years. After intestinal transplantation, graft-versus-host and host-versus-graft alloreactive T cell clones in the graft, circulation and bone marrow were tracked using bulk TCR-beta CDR3 sequencing. Alloreactive clones were identified by sequencing pre-transplant mixed lymphocyte reaction products and comparing these products with unstimulated pre-transplant donor and recipient T cells. A cohort of 24 intestinal transplant recipients, including one retransplant, was enrolled, and 3 patients lacking pretransplant specimens were excluded. Donor T cell macrochimerism was defined as a peak of at least 4% donor T cells among recipient peripheral blood mononuclear cells. Rather than being sequenced by the commercial service, samples from three later patients were sequenced in-house on an Illumina MiSeq and processed with MiXCR. The research as a whole found: The relatively low number and heterogeneity of intestinal transplant patients limited the conclusions. In the allografts of patients with donor T cell macrochimerism, GvH to HvG T cell clonal ratios were high. GvH clones were detected in recipient bone marrow, and some appeared earlier in ileal mucosa or blood, consistent with an intestinal mucosal origin. Peak levels of circulating GvH clones were associated with declines in HvG clones early after transplant.

From a lookup of the germline V gene, CDR1 and CDR2 are SGHRS and YFSETQ. Trimming takes 0 bases off V and 0 bases off J; junction bases not matched to a gene: 7. The cysteine opens and the phenylalanine closes a CDR3 of 20 amino acids. The DNA shown is the 60-base CDR3, in frame from base 1. Receptors were amplified or captured by the immunoSEQ multiplex PCR assay. For most patients, genomic DNA was isolated with the Qiagen DNeasy Blood and Tissue Kit and shipped frozen to Adaptive Biotechnologies for TCR sequencing. For most patients, high-throughput TCR-beta CDR3 sequencing of genomic DNA was performed by Adaptive Biotechnologies. As for the authors' bioinformatics: Adaptive's ImmunoSEQ software was the source of the TCR sequencing data for 15 to 20 patients, while three other patients were processed with MiXCR and VDJtools. To correct CD4 versus CD8 sorting errors, any sequence found in both subsets at a frequency ratio below 5:1 was removed. CDR3 nucleotide sequences shared by donor and recipient were removed because the origin of these sequences could not be assigned. To be classed as alloreactive, a clone needed at least 2-fold expansion over unstimulated cells and a minimum CFSE-low frequency of 0.002% (template counts) or 0.001% (read counts). Mappable clones were those detected in sequenced pre-transplant spleen, lymph node, or MLR CFSE-low populations of the donor or recipient. The cumulative frequency of alloreactive clones was calculated as a percentage of all sequences, weighted by copy number. What TCRdb holds here is the immuneACCESS table cut down to in-frame rearrangements. Part of the clones is not present; checked against another copy, under half of the missing clones reflect an unresolved V gene, and the others are unexplained. V and J calls plus clone size are reproduced from that table; the DNA served to infer D and trimming. This sample is represented by approximately 63,000 clones; 94% of them were singletons. Approximately 0.4% of the sample lies in the top ten.

Notes on this clone: Its antigen remains unidentified. No much larger clone is present one base from it, and per-base qualities are unavailable.

The sample's time point label, in plain terms: cells obtained before transplantation from donor or recipient. CD3+CD4+ and CD3+CD8+ populations were FACS-sorted from unstimulated pre-transplant donor and recipient cells taken from spleen or lymph nodes. Recombination linked TRBV5-1 to TRBJ2-4, and TRBD2 aligns with 15 junction nucleotides. This TCR was recovered from a human donor who was the organ donor for an intestinal transplant. The sequences come from unstimulated CD4+ T cells sorted from spleen or lymph node cells, collected before transplant. The CDR3 corresponds to CASSLGSGTSGGLAKNIQYF. In nucleotides, the sequence is TGCGCCAGCAGCTTGGGTTCGGGGACTAGCGGGGGGTTAGCCAAAAACATTCAGTACTTC. This CDR3, with the reference TRBV5-1 and TRBJ2-4 proteins standing in past its ends, gives the full variable domain KAGVTQTPRYLIKTRGQQVTLSCSPISGHRSVSWYQQTPGQGLQFLFEYFSETQRNKGNFPGRFSGRQFSNSRSEMNVSTLELGDSALYLCASSLGSGTSGGLAKNIQYFGAGTRLSVL.